Below are 6 T cell receptor beta chains sequenced from a single sample in a study of blood T cell repertoires in COVID-19. The data were produced by immunoSEQ multiplex PCR, yet TCRdb's version contains in-frame clones alone and is incomplete. The sample contains some 220,000 clones, about nine tenths of which appear only once. Sequenced input: peripheral blood. These receptors originate from a young man with COVID-19, enrolled during active disease.

Worth noting for this clone: Within the sample, other DNA sequences also encode this same CDR3. The chain joins TRBV18 to TRBJ2-7; TRBD1 is a possible D gene (6 bases). The CDR3 sequence is 13 residues long. Trimming removed 0 bases at V and 3 bases at J, with 6 bases between. In germline, CDR1 is KGHSH, CDR2 LQKENI. CDR3 sequence reads: CASSPPTGYEQYF. DNA of the CDR3: TGTGCCAGCTCACCACCGACAGGCTACGAGCAGTACTTC. Looking up the rest from reference TRBV18 and TRBJ2-7 gives the full variable domain: NAGVMQNPRHLVRRRGQEARLRCSPMKGHSHVYWYRQLPEEGLKFMVYLQKENIIDESGMPKERFSAEFPKEGPSILRIQQVVRGDSAAYFCASSPPTGYEQYFGPGTRLTVT.

The rearrangement joins TRBV5-1 to TRBJ2-7; 7 bases map to TRBD1. The V and J ends lost 4 bases and 2 bases, in that order; junction bases with no gene match: 9. CDR1 SGHRS and CDR2 YFSETQ come from the germline V gene. The CDR3 runs to 15 residues. CDR3 amino acids: CASSRDRQGPYEQYF. As DNA, the CDR3 is TGCGCCAGCAGCAGGGACCGACAGGGTCCCTACGAGCAGTACTTC. Supplemented by reference TRBV5-1 and TRBJ2-7, the full variable domain reads KAGVTQTPRYLIKTRGQQVTLSCSPISGHRSVSWYQQTPGQGLQFLFEYFSETQRNKGNFPGRFSGRQFSNSRSEMNVSTLELGDSALYLCASSRDRQGPYEQYFGPGTRLTVT.

V is TRBV20-1 and J is TRBJ2-7; 9 nucleotides match TRBD2. CDR3 size: 14 residues. The V gene's germline CDR1 is DFQATT and CDR2 SNEGSKA (reference sequence). V lost 3 bases and J lost 3; bases outside the gene matches: 6. The CDR3 nucleotides are TGCAGTGCTAGTTTCAGCGGGGGGTTCTACGAGCAGTACTTC. Encoded protein: CSASFSGGFYEQYF.

This rearrangement joins TRBV5-6 to TRBJ1-4; possible D gene TRBD1, 5 bases. The CDR3 extends over 16 amino acids. Trimming took off 0 bases at V and 3 bases at J, with 12 bases between the two ends. Germline V gene data show CDR1 as SGHDT and CDR2 as YYEEEE. The chain's CDR3 is CASSLGQTRPNEKLFF. CDR3 sequence (DNA): TGTGCCAGCAGCTTGGGACAGACCCGGCCTAATGAAAAACTGTTTTTT.

V gene TRBV3-1 (or the pseudogene TRBV3-2) combines with J gene TRBJ1-2, with 9 bases matching TRBD1. Germline V gene data show CDR1 as LGHDT and CDR2 as YNNKEL (reference sequence). This CDR3 has 14 amino acids. Unmatched junction bases numbered 6, after V lost 2 bases and J lost 8 bases. CDR3 sequence reads: CASSQSGTGKGYTF. The CDR3 nucleotides read TGTGCCAGCAGCCAATCCGGGACAGGGAAGGGCTACACCTTC.

The chain employs TRBV6-4 and TRBJ1-1; possibly TRBD1 for D (5 bases). Trimming took 7 bases from V and 5 from J, leaving 17 bases between them. Germline CDR1 MRHNA, CDR2 SNTAGT. This CDR3 has 14 residues. CDR3 amino acids: CASTDGGLGTEAFF. The CDR3 nucleotides are TGTGCCAGCACCGATGGGGGGTTAGGGACTGAAGCTTTCTTT.